The following is a TCR beta chain sequence with its context. The junction and the germline gene differ at one end; a read error may be behind it. The data originate from a study of molecular identifiers for immune sequencing clone quantification. Libraries of bulk TCR were made by previously described methods (with listed TCR primers). Via MiXCR, TCRdb re-called the PCR reads, giving one row per CDR3 protein. This sample yields about 500,000 distinct CDR3 sequences, of which roughly 23% are seen a single time; about 0.8% belongs to the top ten. This CDR3 spans 17 amino acids. The germline CDR1 and CDR2 sequences are MNHEY and SMNVEV (reference sequence).

Specimen: naive CD8+ T cells from blood, with Jurkat cell RNA spiked in. The subset: FACS-sorted CD8+CD4-CCR7+CD45RA+ naive T cells. The V call is TRBV27, the J call TRBJ2-5; weak D call: TRBD2 (5 bases). The sequence was obtained from a human donor in good health. Some libraries in this study had Jurkat cell RNA spiked in. In nucleotides, the CDR3 is TGTGCCGGCAGTTTATCGTGGCCGGGATCGGACGGAGAGACCCAGTACTTC. It encodes CAGSLSWPGSDGETQYF.